Sequencing of this T cell receptor (beta chain) was carried out in a study of T cells after yellow fever vaccination (dated by TCRdb to the late 2010s). Context from the whole study: Libraries from fractions with low cell numbers were prepared with the SMART-Seq v4 Ultra Low Input RNA kit. To follow T-cell clones before and after primary and booster YFV17D yellow fever vaccination, bulk TCR alpha and beta repertoires were sequenced over time. Two healthy male donors, one aged 18 to 30 and one aged 30 to 39 years, were included in the cohort. Bulk PBMC replicates and cell subsets were isolated from blood drawn at multiple timepoints before and after both primary and secondary immunization. General findings and caveats noted by the study authors: Most clones expanded after primary vaccination were re-detected after the booster (almost 98% of CD4 and around 88% of CD8), suggesting broad memory maintenance. Because abundant contaminating clonotypes from the bulk population could be contained in FACS-sorted repertoires, computational filtering was required. A small fraction of clonotypes showed up in both the CD4 and CD8 compartments, probably as a result of convergent recombination. The study included only a couple of donors, which limits how far the findings can be generalized. The secondary T-cell response was found to be weaker but faster than the primary response, with a peak reached on day 5 rather than on day 15.

The CDR3, cysteine through phenylalanine, is 15 amino acids long. The CDR3 DNA has 45 bases and is translated from base 1. V gives up 5 bases and J gives up 0 bases, and the segment between their germline ends measures 10 bases. CDR1 is given as SEHNR and CDR2 as FQNEAQ, both from the germline V gene (reference sequence). The sequencer listed for this sample is Illumina NovaSeq 6000. TCR cDNA was synthesized by 5'RACE template switching, through which a universal primer site and unique molecular identifiers were introduced. Priming of cDNA synthesis was performed from both the TCR alpha and TCR beta constant segments. Libraries were amplified in two PCR steps, with sample barcodes and sequencing adapters added in the second step. Libraries were sequenced on Illumina HiSeq 2500 (2x100 bp) or NovaSeq (2x150 bp). The study's own analysis went as follows. MIGEC was used to demultiplex reads and collapse the reads into UMI consensus sequences, and MiXCR was used for V(D)J alignment. Using edgeR on replicate PBMC samples, clonotypes were called vaccine-responding if FDR was below 0.01 and the log2 fold change was above 5 up to day 15. Each bulk clonotype received a CD4 or CD8 identity based on whether the sequenced CD4 or CD8 repertoire contained that clonotype at higher abundance. TCRdb reprocessing: public reads trimmed at Q25 with fastp, clones called with MiXCR, in-frame beta chains kept. One record per CDR3 amino acid sequence lists the most common genes and DNA. The V and J calls and clone size come from TCRdb's table, not from the authors' own analysis. The sample table lists approximately 160,000 distinct CDR3 sequences, roughly a tenth of them with a count of one. Of the sample, around 35% falls within the top ten clones.

Comment on this clonotype: Its antigen remains undetermined. Base quality data are lacking; no much larger clone is found one base away.

The treatment or condition label for this specimen denotes: live attenuated yellow fever vaccine strain. A standard Ficoll-Paque protocol was used to isolate PBMCs from peripheral blood. CD4 and CD8 T-cell fractions were isolated with Dynabeads CD4 and CD8 positive selection kits. RNA was extracted with TriZol from bulk PBMCs, CD4 and CD8 fractions, and dextramer-positive and dextramer-negative fractions. Recombination linked TRBV7-9 to TRBJ1-4; TRBD1 is a possible D gene, resting on 6 matching bases. The source is a man between 18 and 35 years old who received the YFV17D yellow fever vaccine. This sample comprised CD8+ T cells sorted from PBMCs, obtained 45 days after the yellow fever booster vaccination. For the CDR3, the sequence is CASSATGTTNEKLFF. The DNA reads TGTGCCAGCAGCGCCACAGGGACAACTAATGAAAAACTGTTTTTT. Extended through the reference TRBV7-9 and TRBJ1-4 proteins, this CDR3 yields the full variable domain: DTGVSQNPRHKITKRGQNVTFRCDPISEHNRLYWYRQTLGQGPEFLTYFQNEAQLEKSRLLSDRFSAERPKGSFSTLEIQRTEQGDSAMYLCASSATGTTNEKLFFGSGTQLSVL.